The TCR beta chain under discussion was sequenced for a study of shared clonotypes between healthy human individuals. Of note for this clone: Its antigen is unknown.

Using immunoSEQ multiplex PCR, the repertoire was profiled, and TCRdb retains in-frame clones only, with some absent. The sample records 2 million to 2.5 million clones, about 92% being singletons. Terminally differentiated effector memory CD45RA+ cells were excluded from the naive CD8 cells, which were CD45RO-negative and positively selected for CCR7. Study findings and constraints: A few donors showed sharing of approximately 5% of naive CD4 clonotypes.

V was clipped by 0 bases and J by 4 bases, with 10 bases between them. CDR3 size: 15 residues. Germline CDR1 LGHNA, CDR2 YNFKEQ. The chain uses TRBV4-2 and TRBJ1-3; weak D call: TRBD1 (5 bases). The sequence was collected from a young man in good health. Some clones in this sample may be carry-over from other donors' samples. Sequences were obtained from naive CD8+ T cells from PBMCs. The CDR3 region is CASSQEGDLGNTIYF. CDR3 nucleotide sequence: TGTGCCAGCAGCCAAGAAGGGGATCTCGGAAACACCATATATTTT.